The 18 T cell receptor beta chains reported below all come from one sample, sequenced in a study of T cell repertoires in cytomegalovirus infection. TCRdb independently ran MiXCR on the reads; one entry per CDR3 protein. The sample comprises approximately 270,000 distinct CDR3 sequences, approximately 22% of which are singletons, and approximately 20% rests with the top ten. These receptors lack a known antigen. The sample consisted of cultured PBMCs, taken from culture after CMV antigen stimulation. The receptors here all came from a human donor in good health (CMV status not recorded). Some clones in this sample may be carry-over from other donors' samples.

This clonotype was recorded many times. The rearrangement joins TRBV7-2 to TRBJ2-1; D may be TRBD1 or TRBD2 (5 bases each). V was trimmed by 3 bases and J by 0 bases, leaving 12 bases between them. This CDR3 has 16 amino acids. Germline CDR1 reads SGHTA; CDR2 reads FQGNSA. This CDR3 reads CASSFRGTVSYNEQFF. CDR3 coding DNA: TGTGCCAGCAGCTTCAGAGGGACCGTCTCCTACAATGAGCAGTTCTTC.

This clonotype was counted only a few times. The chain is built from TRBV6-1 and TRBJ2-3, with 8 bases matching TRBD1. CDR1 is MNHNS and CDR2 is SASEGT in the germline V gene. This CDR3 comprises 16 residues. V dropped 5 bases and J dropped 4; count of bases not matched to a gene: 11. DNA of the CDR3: TGTGCCAGCAGTACAGGACAGGGACGATTAGCAGATACGCAGTATTTT. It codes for CASSTGQGRLADTQYF.

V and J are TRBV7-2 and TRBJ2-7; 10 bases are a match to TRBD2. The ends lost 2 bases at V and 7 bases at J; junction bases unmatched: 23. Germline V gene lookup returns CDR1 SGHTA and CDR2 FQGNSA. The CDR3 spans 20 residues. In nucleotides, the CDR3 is TGTGCCAGCAGCTTATTTCCACCTTTACGGGAGCGGGGGGGGTCCAAGGAGCAGTACTTC. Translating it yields CASSLFPPLRERGGSKEQYF. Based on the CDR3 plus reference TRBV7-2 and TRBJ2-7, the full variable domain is GAGVSQSPSNKVTEKGKDVELRCDPISGHTALYWYRQSLGQGLEFLIYFQGNSAPDKSGLPSDRFSAERTGGSVSTLTIQRTQQEDSAVYLCASSLFPPLRERGGSKEQYFGPGTRLTVT.

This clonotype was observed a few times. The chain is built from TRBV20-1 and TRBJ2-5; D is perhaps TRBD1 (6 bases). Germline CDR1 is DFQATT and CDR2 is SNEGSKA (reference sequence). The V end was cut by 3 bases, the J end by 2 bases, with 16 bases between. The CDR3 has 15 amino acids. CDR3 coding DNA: TGCAGTGCTAGGGGCCGCGGACAGATTCAAGAGACCCAGTACTTC. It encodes CSARGRGQIQETQYF.

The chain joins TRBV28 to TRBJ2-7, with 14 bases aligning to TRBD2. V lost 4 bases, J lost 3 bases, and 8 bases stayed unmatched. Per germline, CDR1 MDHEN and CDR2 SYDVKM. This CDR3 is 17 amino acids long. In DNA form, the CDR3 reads TGTGCCAGCAGTTCACCGGGACTAGCGGGAGACCACTACGAGCAGTACGTC. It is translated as CASSSPGLAGDHYEQYV.

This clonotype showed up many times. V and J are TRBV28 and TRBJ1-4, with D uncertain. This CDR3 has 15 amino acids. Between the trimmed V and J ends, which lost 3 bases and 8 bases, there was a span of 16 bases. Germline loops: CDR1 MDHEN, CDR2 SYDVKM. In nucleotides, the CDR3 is TGTGCCAGCAGTTTCCTCAGCCGTCATCGGGAAAAACTGTTTTTT. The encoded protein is CASSFLSRHREKLFF.

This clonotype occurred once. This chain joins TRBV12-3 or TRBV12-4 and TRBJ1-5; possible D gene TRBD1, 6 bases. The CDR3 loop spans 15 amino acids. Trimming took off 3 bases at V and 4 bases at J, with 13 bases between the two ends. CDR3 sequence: CASSLGGGRNQPQHF. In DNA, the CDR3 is TGTGCCAGCAGTTTGGGGGGGGGCAGAAATCAGCCCCAGCATTTT.

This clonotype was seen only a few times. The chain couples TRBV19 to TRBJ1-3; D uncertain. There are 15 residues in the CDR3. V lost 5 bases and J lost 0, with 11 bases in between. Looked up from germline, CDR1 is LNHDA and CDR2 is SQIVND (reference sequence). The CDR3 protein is CASSERRSSGNTIYF. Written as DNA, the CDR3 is TGTGCCAGTAGTGAACGACGGAGCTCTGGAAACACCATATATTTT.

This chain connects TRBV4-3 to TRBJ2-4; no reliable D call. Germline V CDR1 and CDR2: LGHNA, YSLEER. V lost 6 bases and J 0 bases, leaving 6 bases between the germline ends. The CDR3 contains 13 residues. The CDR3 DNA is TGCGCCAGCAGTCTGACAGCCAAAAACATTCAGTACTTC. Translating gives CASSLTAKNIQYF.

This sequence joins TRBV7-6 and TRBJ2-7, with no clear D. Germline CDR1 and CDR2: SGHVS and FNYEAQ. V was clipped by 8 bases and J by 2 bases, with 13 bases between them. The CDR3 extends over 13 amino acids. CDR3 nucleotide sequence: TGTGCCAGCGGACCGGACCGGACCTACGAGCAGTACTTC. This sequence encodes CASGPDRTYEQYF. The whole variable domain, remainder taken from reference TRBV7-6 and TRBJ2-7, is GAGVSQSPRYKVTKRGQDVALRCDPISGHVSLYWYRQALGQGPEFLTYFNYEAQQDKSGLPNDRFSAERPEGSISTLTIQRTEQRDSAMYRCASGPDRTYEQYFGPGTRLTVT.

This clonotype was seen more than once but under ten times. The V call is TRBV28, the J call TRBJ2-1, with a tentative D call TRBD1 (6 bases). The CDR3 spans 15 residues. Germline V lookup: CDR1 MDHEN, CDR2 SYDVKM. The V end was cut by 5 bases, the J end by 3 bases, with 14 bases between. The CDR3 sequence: CASSPTTGFYNEQFF. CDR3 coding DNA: TGTGCCAGCAGTCCAACCACAGGGTTCTACAATGAGCAGTTCTTC. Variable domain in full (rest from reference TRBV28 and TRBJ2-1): DVKVTQSSRYLVKRTGEKVFLECVQDMDHENMFWYRQDPGLGLRLIYFSYDVKMKEKGDIPEGYSVSREKKERFSLILESASTNQTSMYLCASSPTTGFYNEQFFGPGTRLTVL.

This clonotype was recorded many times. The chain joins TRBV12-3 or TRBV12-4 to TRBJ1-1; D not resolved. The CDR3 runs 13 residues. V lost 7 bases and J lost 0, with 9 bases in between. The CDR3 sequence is CASTPAVNTEAFF. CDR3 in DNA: TGTGCCAGCACCCCGGCGGTGAACACTGAAGCTTTCTTT.

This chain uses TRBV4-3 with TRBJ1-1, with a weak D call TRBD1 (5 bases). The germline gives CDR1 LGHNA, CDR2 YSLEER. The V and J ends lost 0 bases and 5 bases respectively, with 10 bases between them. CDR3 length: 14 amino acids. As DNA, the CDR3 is TGCGCCAGCAGCCAAGATCACGGGGGAACTGAAGCTTTCTTT. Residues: CASSQDHGGTEAFF.

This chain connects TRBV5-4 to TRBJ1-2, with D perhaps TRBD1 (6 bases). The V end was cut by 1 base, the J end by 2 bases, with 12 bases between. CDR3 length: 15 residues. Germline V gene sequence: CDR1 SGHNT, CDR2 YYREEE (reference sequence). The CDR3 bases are TGTGCCAGCAGCTTGACAGGGATGGGCAACTATGGCTACACCTTC. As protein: CASSLTGMGNYGYTF.

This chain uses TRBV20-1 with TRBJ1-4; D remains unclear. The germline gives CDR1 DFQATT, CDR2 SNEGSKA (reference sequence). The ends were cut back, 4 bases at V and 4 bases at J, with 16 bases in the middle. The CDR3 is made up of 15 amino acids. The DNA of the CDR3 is TGCAGTGCTATAATTGCGAACGGATATAATGAAAAACTGTTTTTT. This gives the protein CSAIIANGYNEKLFF.

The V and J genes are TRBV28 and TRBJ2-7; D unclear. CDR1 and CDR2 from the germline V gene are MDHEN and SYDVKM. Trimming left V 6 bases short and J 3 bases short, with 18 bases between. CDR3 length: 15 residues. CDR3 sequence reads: CASSLSRLHDYEQYF. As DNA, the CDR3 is TGTGCCAGCAGCCTATCTAGACTCCACGACTACGAGCAGTACTTC.

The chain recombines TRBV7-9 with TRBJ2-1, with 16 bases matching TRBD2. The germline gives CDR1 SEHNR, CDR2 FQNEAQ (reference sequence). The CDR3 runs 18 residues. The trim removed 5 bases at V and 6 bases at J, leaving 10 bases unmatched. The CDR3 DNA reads TGTGCCAGCAGCGACTTGGGACTAGCGGGAGGGCCTGGCAATGAGCAGTTCTTC. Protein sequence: CASSDLGLAGGPGNEQFF.

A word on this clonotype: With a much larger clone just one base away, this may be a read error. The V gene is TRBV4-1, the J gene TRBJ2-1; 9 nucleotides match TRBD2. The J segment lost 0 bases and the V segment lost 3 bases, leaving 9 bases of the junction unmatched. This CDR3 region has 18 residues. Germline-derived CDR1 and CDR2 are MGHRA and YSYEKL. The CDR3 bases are TGCGCCAGCAGCCATACTAGGACTAGCGAGCCCTCCTACAATGAGCAGTTCTTC. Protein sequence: CASSHTRTSEPSYNEQFF.